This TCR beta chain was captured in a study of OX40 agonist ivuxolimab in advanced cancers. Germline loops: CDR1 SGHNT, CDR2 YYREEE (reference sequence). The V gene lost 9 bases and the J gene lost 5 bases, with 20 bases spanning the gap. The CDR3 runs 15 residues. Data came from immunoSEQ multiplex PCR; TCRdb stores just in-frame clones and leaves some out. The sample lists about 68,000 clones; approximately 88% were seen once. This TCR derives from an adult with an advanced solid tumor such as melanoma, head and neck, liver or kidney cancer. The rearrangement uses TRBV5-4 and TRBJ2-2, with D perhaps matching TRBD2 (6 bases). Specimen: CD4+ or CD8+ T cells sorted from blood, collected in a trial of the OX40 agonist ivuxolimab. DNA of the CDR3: TGTGCCACATACTCTATAAAAGGAGGGACCGGGGAGCTGTTTTTT. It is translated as CATYSIKGGTGELFF.